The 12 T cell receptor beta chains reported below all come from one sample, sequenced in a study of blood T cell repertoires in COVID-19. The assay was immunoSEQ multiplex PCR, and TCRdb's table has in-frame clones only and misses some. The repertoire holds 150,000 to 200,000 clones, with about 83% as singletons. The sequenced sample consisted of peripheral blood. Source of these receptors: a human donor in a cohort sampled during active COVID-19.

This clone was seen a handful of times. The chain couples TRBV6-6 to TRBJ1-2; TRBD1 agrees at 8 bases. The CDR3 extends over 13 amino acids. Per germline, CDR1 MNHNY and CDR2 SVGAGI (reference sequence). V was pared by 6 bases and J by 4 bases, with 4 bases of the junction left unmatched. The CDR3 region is CASRTGTGYGYTF. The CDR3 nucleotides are TGTGCCAGCAGAACCGGGACAGGCTATGGCTACACCTTC.

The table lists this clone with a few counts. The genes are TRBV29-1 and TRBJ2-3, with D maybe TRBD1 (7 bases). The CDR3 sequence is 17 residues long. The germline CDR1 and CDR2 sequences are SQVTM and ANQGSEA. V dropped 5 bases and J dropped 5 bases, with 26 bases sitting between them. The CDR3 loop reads CSVPFVTGTLSGDTQYF. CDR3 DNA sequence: TGCAGCGTTCCCTTTGTGACAGGGACTCTAAGTGGAGATACGCAGTATTTT.

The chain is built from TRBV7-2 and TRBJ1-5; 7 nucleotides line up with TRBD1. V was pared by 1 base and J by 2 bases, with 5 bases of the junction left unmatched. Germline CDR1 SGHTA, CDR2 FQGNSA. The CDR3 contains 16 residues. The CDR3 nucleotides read TGTGCCAGCAGCTTAGTAGGGGGCGCGGGCAATCAGCCCCAGCATTTT. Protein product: CASSLVGGAGNQPQHF.

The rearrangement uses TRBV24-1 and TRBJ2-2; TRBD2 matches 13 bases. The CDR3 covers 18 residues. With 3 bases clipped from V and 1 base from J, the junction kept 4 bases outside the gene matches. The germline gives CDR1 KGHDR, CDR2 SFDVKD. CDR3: CATSDLGTSGVNTGELFF. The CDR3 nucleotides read TGTGCCACCAGTGATCTGGGGACTAGCGGGGTGAACACCGGGGAGCTGTTTTTT.

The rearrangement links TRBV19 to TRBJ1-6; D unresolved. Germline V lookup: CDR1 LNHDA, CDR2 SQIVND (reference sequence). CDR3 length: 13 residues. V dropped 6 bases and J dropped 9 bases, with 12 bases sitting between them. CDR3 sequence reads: CASSPGGSSPLHF. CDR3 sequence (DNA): TGTGCCAGTAGCCCTGGCGGGAGTTCACCCCTCCACTTT.

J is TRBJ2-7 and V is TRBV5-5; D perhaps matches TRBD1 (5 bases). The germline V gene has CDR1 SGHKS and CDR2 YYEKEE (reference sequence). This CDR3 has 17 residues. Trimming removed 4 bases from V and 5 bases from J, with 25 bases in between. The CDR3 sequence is CASSLGWGAGRDHEQYF. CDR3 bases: TGTGCCAGCAGCCTGGGGTGGGGCGCTGGAAGAGACCACGAGCAGTACTTC.

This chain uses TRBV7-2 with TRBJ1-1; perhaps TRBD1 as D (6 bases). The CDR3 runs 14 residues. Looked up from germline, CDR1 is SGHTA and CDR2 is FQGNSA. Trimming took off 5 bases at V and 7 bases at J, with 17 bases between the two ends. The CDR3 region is CASSPRGIMDEAFF. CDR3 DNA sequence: TGTGCCAGCAGCCCCAGGGGAATAATGGATGAAGCTTTCTTT.

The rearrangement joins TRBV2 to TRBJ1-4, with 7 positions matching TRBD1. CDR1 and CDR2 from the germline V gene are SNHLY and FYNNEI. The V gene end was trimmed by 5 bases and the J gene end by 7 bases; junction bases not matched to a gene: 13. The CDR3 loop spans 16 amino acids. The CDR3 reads CASSLQTGQGVEKLFF. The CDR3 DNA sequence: TGTGCCAGCAGTCTACAGACAGGGCAAGGCGTTGAAAAACTGTTTTTT. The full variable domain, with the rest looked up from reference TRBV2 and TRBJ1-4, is EPEVTQTPSHQVTQMGQEVILRCVPISNHLYFYWYRQILGQKVEFLVSFYNNEISEKSEIFDDQFSVERPDGSNFTLKIRSTKLEDSAMYFCASSLQTGQGVEKLFFGSGTQLSVL.

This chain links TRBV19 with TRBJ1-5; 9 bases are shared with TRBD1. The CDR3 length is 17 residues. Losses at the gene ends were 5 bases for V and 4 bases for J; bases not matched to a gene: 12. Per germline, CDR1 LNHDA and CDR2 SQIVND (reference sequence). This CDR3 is CASSLIIGTGLNQPQHF. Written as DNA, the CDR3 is TGTGCCAGTAGTCTGATAATCGGGACAGGGTTGAATCAGCCCCAGCATTTT.

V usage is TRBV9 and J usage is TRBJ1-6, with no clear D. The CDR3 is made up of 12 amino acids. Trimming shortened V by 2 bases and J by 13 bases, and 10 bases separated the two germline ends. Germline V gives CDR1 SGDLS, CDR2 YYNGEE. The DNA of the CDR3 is TGTGCCAGCAGCGTTGACGGGTTCCCCCTCCACTTT. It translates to CASSVDGFPLHF.

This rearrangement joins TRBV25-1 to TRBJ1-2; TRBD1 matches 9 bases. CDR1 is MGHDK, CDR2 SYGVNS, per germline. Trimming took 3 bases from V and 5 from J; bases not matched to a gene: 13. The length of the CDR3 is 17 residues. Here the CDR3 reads CASSERFPGTGNYGYTF. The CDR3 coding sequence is TGTGCCAGCAGTGAGCGGTTCCCCGGGACAGGGAATTATGGCTACACCTTC.

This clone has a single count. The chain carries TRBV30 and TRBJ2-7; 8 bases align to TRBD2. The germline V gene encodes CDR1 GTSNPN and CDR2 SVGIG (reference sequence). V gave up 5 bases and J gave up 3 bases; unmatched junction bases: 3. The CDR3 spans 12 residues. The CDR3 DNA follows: TGTGCCTGGGATACTAGCGGCTACGAGCAGTACTTC. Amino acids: CAWDTSGYEQYF.